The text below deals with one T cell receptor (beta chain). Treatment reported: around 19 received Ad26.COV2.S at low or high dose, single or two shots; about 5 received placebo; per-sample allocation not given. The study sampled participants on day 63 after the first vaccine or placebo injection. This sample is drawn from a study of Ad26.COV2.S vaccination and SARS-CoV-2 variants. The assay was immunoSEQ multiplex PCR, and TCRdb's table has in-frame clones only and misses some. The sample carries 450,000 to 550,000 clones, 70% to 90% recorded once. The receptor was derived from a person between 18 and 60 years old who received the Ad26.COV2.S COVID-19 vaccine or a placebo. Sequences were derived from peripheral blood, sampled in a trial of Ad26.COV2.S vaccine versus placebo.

In DNA, the CDR3 is TGCGCCAGCGGGGTGACAGGGGGCCGGTACGAGCAGTACTTC. Translated: CASGVTGGRYEQYF. J is TRBJ2-7 and V is TRBV23-1; 10 bases are a match to TRBD1. TRBV23-1 qualifies as an ORF whose function is uncertain. CDR3 length: 14 amino acids. The junction had 8 bases not matched to a gene; V was cut back by 8 bases and J by 4 bases.